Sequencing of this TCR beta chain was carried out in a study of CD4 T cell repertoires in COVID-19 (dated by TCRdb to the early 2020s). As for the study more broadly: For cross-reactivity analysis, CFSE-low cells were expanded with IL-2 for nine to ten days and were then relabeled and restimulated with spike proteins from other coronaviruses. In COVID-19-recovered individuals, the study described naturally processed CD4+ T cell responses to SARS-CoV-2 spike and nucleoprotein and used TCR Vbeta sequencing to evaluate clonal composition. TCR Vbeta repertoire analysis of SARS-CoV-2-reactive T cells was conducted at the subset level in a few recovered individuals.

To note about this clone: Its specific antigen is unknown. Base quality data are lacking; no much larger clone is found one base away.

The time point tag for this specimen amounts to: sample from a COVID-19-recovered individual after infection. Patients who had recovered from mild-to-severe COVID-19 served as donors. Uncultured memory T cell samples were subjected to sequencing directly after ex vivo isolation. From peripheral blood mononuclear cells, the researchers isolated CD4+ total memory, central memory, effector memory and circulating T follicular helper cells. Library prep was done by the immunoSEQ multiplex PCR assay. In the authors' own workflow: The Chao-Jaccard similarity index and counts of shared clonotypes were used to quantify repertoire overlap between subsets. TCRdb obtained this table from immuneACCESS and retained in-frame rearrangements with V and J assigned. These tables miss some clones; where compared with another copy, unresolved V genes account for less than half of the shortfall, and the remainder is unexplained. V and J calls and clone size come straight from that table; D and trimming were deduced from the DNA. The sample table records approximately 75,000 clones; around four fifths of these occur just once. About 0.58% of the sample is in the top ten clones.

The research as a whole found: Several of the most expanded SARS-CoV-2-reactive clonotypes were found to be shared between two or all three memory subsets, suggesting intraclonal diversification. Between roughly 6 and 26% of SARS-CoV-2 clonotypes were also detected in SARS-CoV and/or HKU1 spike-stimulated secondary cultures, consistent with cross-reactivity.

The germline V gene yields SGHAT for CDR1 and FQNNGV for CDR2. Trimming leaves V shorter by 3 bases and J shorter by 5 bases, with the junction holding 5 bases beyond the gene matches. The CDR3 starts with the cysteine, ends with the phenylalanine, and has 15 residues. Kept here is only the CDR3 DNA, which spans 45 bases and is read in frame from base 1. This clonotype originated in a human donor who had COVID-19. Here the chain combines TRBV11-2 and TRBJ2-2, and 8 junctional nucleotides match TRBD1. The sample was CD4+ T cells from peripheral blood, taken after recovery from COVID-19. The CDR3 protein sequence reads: CASSLGQVETGELFF. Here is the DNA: TGTGCCAGCAGCTTGGGACAGGTAGAAACCGGGGAGCTGTTTTTT.